The 18 T cell receptor beta chains below all came from one sample that was sequenced in a study of T-cell memory formation after mild COVID-19. TCRdb used MiXCR to reprocess the 5' RACE reads, holding one entry per CDR3 protein. The table lists around 340,000 distinct CDR3 sequences, roughly 13% of them singletons. Sequenced sample: PBMCs or a T cell subset sorted from them (not recorded which). These receptors were taken from a man younger than 30 who had mild COVID-19 (a few samples of this study predate the infection). Cell type and time point are not known.

The CDR3 spells CASSRGTSGGRTRNEQFF. CDR3 coding DNA: TGCGCCAGCAGCCGAGGGACTAGCGGGGGCCGAACGCGGAATGAGCAGTTCTTC. This chain joins TRBV5-1 and TRBJ2-1; 14 bases fit TRBD2. Germline V lookup: CDR1 SGHRS, CDR2 YFSETQ. V lost 4 bases, J lost 7 bases, and 13 bases stayed unmatched. This CDR3 has 18 amino acids.

This clonotype was detected many times. The V gene is TRBV7-9, the J gene TRBJ2-1; weak D call: TRBD1 (6 bases). The ends were cut back, 4 bases at V and 6 bases at J, with 19 bases in the middle. The CDR3 is 16 residues long. Germline CDR1 and CDR2: SEHNR and FQNEAQ (reference sequence). CDR3 loop: CASSSPAGAVVNEQFF. In DNA, the CDR3 is TGTGCCAGCAGCTCTCCGGCAGGGGCGGTTGTCAATGAGCAGTTCTTC.

This clonotype was seen at least ten times. The CDR3: CSARQGRRIETQYF. The CDR3 coding sequence is TGCAGTGCTAGGCAGGGAAGAAGGATAGAGACCCAGTACTTC. The chain has TRBV20-1 and TRBJ2-5, with D possibly TRBD1 on 5 matching bases. The CDR3 runs 14 residues. CDR1 is DFQATT and CDR2 is SNEGSKA in the germline V gene (reference sequence). V was trimmed by 3 bases and J by 4 bases, leaving 15 bases between them.

The V call is TRBV24-1, the J call TRBJ1-2; D is unclear. Germline V CDR1 and CDR2: KGHDR, SFDVKD. V was clipped by 4 bases and J by 9 bases, with 8 bases between them. The CDR3 is 11 amino acids. The CDR3 here is CATSDYVSYTF. CDR3 sequence (DNA): TGTGCCACCAGTGACTACGTGAGCTACACCTTC.

The chain is built from TRBV6-5 and TRBJ2-3; 15 bases match TRBD2. After removal of 4 bases from V and 6 bases from J, the junction contained 11 bases not matched to a gene. CDR3 length: 18 residues. CDR1 MNHEY and CDR2 SVGAGI come from the germline V gene. The CDR3 DNA reads TGTGCCAGCAGTTCACCCCGGACTAGCGGGGGGGCCAGTGATACGCAGTATTTT. It translates to CASSSPRTSGGASDTQYF.

This clonotype was seen only a few times. V usage is TRBV2 and J usage is TRBJ2-3, with a weak D call TRBD2 (5 bases). Trimming pared 7 bases from V and 0 bases from J, leaving 11 bases between. The CDR3 consists of 14 residues. CDR1 and CDR2 from the germline V gene are SNHLY and FYNNEI. CDR3 nucleotides: TGTGCCAGCACGGTCCGGGAAAGCACAGATACGCAGTATTTT. It codes for CASTVRESTDTQYF.

This chain links TRBV27 with TRBJ2-3; a weak D match, TRBD1 (5 bases). The CDR3 totals 14 residues. Trimming left V 7 bases short and J 0 bases short, with 11 bases between. CDR1 MNHEY and CDR2 SMNVEV come from the germline V gene (reference sequence). The CDR3 region has the DNA TGTGCCAGCACCCTTAGGGGAAGCACAGATACGCAGTATTTT. Translation gives CASTLRGSTDTQYF.

The V and J genes are TRBV4-1 and TRBJ2-1; no firm D call. V lost 1 base, J lost 9 bases, and 4 bases lay in between. The germline V gene has CDR1 MGHRA and CDR2 YSYEKL. The CDR3 contains 11 residues. CDR3 loop: CASSQAGEQFF. Here the CDR3 DNA reads TGCGCCAGCAGCCAAGCCGGTGAGCAGTTCTTC.

This clonotype occurred many times. The CDR3 sequence is CASSSTGVAGENEQFF. The CDR3 nucleotides read TGTGCCAGCAGCTCTACCGGGGTAGCGGGGGAAAATGAGCAGTTCTTC. This chain links TRBV13 with TRBJ2-1; 9 bases are a match to TRBD2. CDR1 is PRHDT, CDR2 FYEKMQ, per germline (reference sequence). CDR3 length equals 16 residues. V lost 4 bases to trimming and J lost 7 bases; unmatched junction nucleotides: 11.

This clonotype showed up just a few times. The genes are TRBV2 and TRBJ2-2; 8 bases line up with TRBD1. Germline loops: CDR1 SNHLY, CDR2 FYNNEI. The CDR3 is 15 residues long. The junction had 6 bases not matched to a gene; V was cut back by 3 bases and J by 6 bases. In nucleotides, the CDR3 is TGTGCCAGCAGTGAGAGGGACAGGTTCCCCGGGGAGCTGTTTTTT. Its protein is CASSERDRFPGELFF.

The CDR3 region has the DNA TGCGCCAGTCGTCCCGGGACAGGATCACTCAATGAGCAGTTCTTC. Encoded protein: CASRPGTGSLNEQFF. The chain recombines TRBV5-1 with TRBJ2-1; 8 positions agree with TRBD1. CDR1 SGHRS and CDR2 YFSETQ come from the germline V gene. The V gene end was trimmed by 8 bases and the J gene end by 6 bases; junction bases not matched to a gene: 13. CDR3 length: 15 amino acids.

In nucleotides, the CDR3 is TGTGCCAGCAGCCAAGAGGGACACGGCAATCAGCCCCAGCATTTT. Protein: CASSQEGHGNQPQHF. This chain uses TRBV3-1 with TRBJ1-5, with a tentative D call TRBD1 (6 bases). V shed 0 bases and J shed 2 bases, with 8 bases lying between them. The germline CDR1 and CDR2 sequences are LGHDT and YNNKEL (reference sequence). The CDR3 runs to 15 residues.

This clonotype was found a few times. V usage is TRBV19 and J usage is TRBJ1-1; TRBD1 aligns across 8 bases. The CDR3 is 14 amino acids. Germline V gene lookup returns CDR1 LNHDA and CDR2 SQIVND (reference sequence). Trimming at V came to 5 bases and at J to 3 bases, leaving 5 bases not matched to a gene. CDR3 in amino acids: CASSPRQGHTEAFF. The CDR3 bases are TGTGCCAGTAGTCCTAGACAGGGGCACACTGAAGCTTTCTTT.

The CDR3 DNA is TGTGCCAGCAGCCCGCGGGGGTTGGGCAAAAACATTCAGTACTTC. This codes for CASSPRGLGKNIQYF. V and J are TRBV7-2 and TRBJ2-4; 7 bases agree with TRBD2. With 5 bases clipped from V and 3 bases from J, the junction kept 7 bases outside the gene matches. Per germline, CDR1 SGHTA and CDR2 FQGNSA. CDR3 size: 15 residues. The whole variable domain, remainder taken from reference TRBV7-2 and TRBJ2-4, is GAGVSQSPSNKVTEKGKDVELRCDPISGHTALYWYRQSLGQGLEFLIYFQGNSAPDKSGLPSDRFSAERTGGSVSTLTIQRTQQEDSAVYLCASSPRGLGKNIQYFGAGTRLSVL.

The rearrangement links TRBV7-8 to TRBJ1-6, with 9 bases matching TRBD1. Per germline, CDR1 SGHVS and CDR2 FQNEAQ. J gave up 7 bases and V 6 bases, and 10 bases lay outside the gene matches. The CDR3 is 16 residues long. The CDR3 here is CASRRDRAMRNSPLHF. The CDR3 nucleotides read TGTGCCAGCAGGCGGGACAGGGCCATGCGGAATTCACCCCTCCACTTT.

This clonotype showed up just a few times. The rearrangement joins TRBV3-1 to TRBJ2-5; TRBD2 is a possible D gene (5 bases). Germline CDR1 is LGHDT and CDR2 is YNNKEL (reference sequence). This CDR3 has 16 residues. V lost 6 bases to trimming and J lost 0 bases, with 17 bases between them. The CDR3 nucleotides are TGTGCCAGCAGTCCCGTCGAGGGAGAGTACCAAGAGACCCAGTACTTC. Translating gives CASSPVEGEYQETQYF.

The table lists this clonotype with a few counts. The rearrangement joins TRBV5-1 to TRBJ2-3; no definite D call. From germline, CDR1 is SGHRS and CDR2 YFSETQ. V was shortened by 3 bases and J by 2 bases, with 13 bases between the two germline ends. The CDR3 is 15 residues long. In DNA form, the CDR3 reads TGCGCCAGCAGCTACGACCAAATATCCACAGATACGCAGTATTTT. The encoded protein is CASSYDQISTDTQYF.

This clonotype has just a few counts. This chain links TRBV7-2 with TRBJ2-5, with no clear D. Germline CDR1 reads SGHTA; CDR2 reads FQGNSA. The length of the CDR3 is 13 residues. Trimming shortened V by 0 bases and J by 3 bases, and 5 bases separated the two germline ends. The CDR3 reads CASSLAQKETQYF. CDR3 in DNA: TGTGCCAGCAGCTTAGCTCAGAAAGAGACCCAGTACTTC.